This entry features one TCR beta chain sequence. Its matching antigen is unknown. Here immunoSEQ multiplex PCR was the method, and the copy in TCRdb shows in-frame clones only, minus some. This sample carries around 640,000 clones, around 96% of them seen once, and the ten largest clones take more than 0.085%. The sample belongs to a study of shared clonotypes between healthy human individuals. Findings of the study overall: Clonotype sharing among donors, it was expected, would be affected by sequencing depth. About 5% of naive CD4 clonotypes were shared across four donors.

Looked up from germline, CDR1 is MNHEY and CDR2 is SMNVEV (reference sequence). The ends were cut back, 5 bases at V and 10 bases at J, with 21 bases in the middle. The CDR3 spans 15 residues. Naive CD8 cells, CD45RO-negative and positively selected for CCR7, excluded terminally differentiated effector memory CD45RA+ cells. The sequenced material came from naive CD8+ T cells sorted from blood. The receptor comes from a woman under 40 in good health. The chain combines TRBV27 with TRBJ2-1; D possibly corresponds to TRBD2 (6 bases). The CDR3 DNA follows: TGTGCCAGCAGTCCGGTCGGGGCGGGAACCCCCGAGCAGTTCTTC. It is translated as CASSPVGAGTPEQFF.